Described below is a single T cell receptor beta chain sequence and its context. In this sample, this clone turned up once. The target of this receptor is not known. Base quality data are lacking; no much larger clone is found one base away. The data derive from a study of cytotoxic CD8 clonotypes in ibrutinib-treated CLL (dated by TCRdb to the early 2020s). Turning to the overall study: In this cohort, about 16 patients were treatment-naive and fewer than 13 were relapsed/refractory, while around 18 had unmutated IGHV. Cryopreserved peripheral blood mononuclear cells were obtained prior to treatment, at the time of response, and at either disease progression or sustained remission. Longitudinal samples were available for about 30% of the roughly 86 trial participants. Samples averaged approximately 260,000 productive templates and 80,000 to 100,000 productive rearrangements. Response samples were obtained after a median of around eleven months of treatment, with a range of roughly 6 to 40 months. Every remission and progressive disease sample was obtained while ibrutinib was still being received by the patients. Responses were partial in approximately 24 patients and complete in 2; after median about 63 months follow-up, some 15 stayed in remission and about twelve progressed.

The germline V gene encodes CDR1 MGHRA and CDR2 YSYEKL. V trim: 1 base; J trim: 2 bases; unmatched bases: 11. There are 18 amino acids in the CDR3, from cysteine to phenylalanine inclusive. Of the read, only the CDR3 DNA is kept; its 54 bases are in frame from base 1. Results the study describes overall, beyond this receptor: Sampling times were not matched between sustained-remission and progressing patients, and lymph node repertoires were not studied. Public clonotypes were rare and either shrank or stayed stable during treatment, and the rise in clonality at ibrutinib response reflected expansion of private clonotypes. At ibrutinib response clonality went up, during sustained remission it held steady, and at progression it dropped back toward baseline. At baseline, clonality was higher than in age-matched healthy donors and showed a strong correlation with circulating CD8+ T-cell counts.

On a MiSeq, deep resolution sequencing aimed for a depth between 1 in 1 million and 1 in 200,000 T cells, with each clonotype covered approximately 10x on average. The immunoSEQ hsTCRB Kit was used to generate the TCR beta libraries. Turning to the authors' computational methods: The data were analyzed with ImmunoSEQ Analyzer and ImmunoSEQ Data Assistant, and V, D and J gene assignments followed IMGT definitions. Clonality, with values ranging from 0 to 1, was calculated as one minus the normalized Shannon entropy of productive rearrangement frequencies. Only overrepresented clonotypes making up at least 0.05% of the repertoire of each patient were included in the public clonotype analysis. About twelve repertoires from age-matched healthy donors, obtained from immuneACCESS, served as clonality controls. TCRdb obtained this table from immuneACCESS and retained in-frame rearrangements with V and J assigned. These tables miss some clones; where compared with another copy, unresolved V genes account for less than half of the shortfall, and the remainder is unexplained. V, J and clone size reflect that table, while D and trimming were determined from the DNA. Counted in this sample were more than 200,000 clones; more than 75% of them appeared once. The top ten clonotypes cover 9.5% to 12% of the sample.

Explained via the paper, the time point label denotes: eleven to twelve months on ibrutinib. Roughly 2.2 micrograms of genomic DNA were extracted from cryopreserved PBMCs for TCR beta library preparation. Longitudinal blood samples from CLL patients on ibrutinib monotherapy were analyzed using high-throughput TCR beta sequencing. The patients were enrolled in a single-center, open-label phase 2 trial of ibrutinib monotherapy. This sample comprised PBMCs, obtained after 12 months of ibrutinib treatment. This receptor chain uses TRBV4-1 and TRBJ2-4, with 7 central nucleotides matching TRBD2. The sequence derives from a human donor with chronic lymphocytic leukemia. CDR3 reads: CASSQGRPRGGTKNIQYF. The nucleotide sequence is given as TGCGCCAGCAGCCAAGGCCGCCCGAGGGGAGGGACCAAAAACATTCAGTACTTC.